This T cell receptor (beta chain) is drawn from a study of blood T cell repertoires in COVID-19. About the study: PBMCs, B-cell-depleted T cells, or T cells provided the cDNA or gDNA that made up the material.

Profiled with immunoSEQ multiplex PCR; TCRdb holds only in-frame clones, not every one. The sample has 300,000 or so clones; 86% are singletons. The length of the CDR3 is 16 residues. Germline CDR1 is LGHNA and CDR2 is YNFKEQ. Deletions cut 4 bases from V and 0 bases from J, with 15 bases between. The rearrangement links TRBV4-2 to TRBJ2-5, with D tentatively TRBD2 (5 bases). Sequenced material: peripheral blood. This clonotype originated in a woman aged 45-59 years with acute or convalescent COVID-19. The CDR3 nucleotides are TGTGCCAGCAGCCTTTTCGCGTCCGGGAACCAAGAGACCCAGTACTTC. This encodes CASSLFASGNQETQYF.